This T cell receptor (beta chain) was identified in a study of CD8+ T cells in alopecia areata. On the study more broadly: Tofacitinib treatment spanned 6 to 18 months, with 6 months off drug afterward. Study-level results: With patients, TCR sharing proved less clear than in mice, a difference possibly related to HLA.

The ends were cut back, 3 bases at V and 10 bases at J, with 10 bases in the middle. Germline-derived CDR1 and CDR2 are LNHDA and SQIVND (reference sequence). CDR3 length: 12 residues. Within the sample, this clone is medium-sized. Its target is unknown. Alopecia areata patients provided lesional scalp punch biopsies and peripheral blood, both collected for the study. Isolated RNA was reverse transcribed into cDNA used as the sequencing template. Only in-frame clones appear in the TCRdb table, and some are missing; sequencing was by immunoSEQ multiplex PCR. The sample holds roughly 97,000 clones, roughly 41% seen once.

The V gene is TRBV19, the J gene TRBJ2-1; D gene unclear. The source of this sequence is a human donor with alopecia areata. Sequencing was carried out using CD4+ T cells sorted from blood. The DNA of the CDR3 is TGTGCCAGTAGTATTCGGTCGACAGAGCAGTTCTTC. This gives the protein CASSIRSTEQFF.